This TCR beta chain was retrieved from a study of shared clonotypes between healthy human individuals. TCRdb's copy holds only in-frame clones and misses some; the assay was immunoSEQ multiplex PCR. This repertoire shows fewer than 600,000 clones, roughly 80% found once; its top ten account for roughly 13%. CDR3 length: 15 residues. The V segment lost 3 bases and the J segment 6 bases; nucleotides outside the gene matches: 4. CDR1 is KGHSH and CDR2 is LQKENI in the germline V gene. The gene calls are TRBV18 and TRBJ2-7, with 14 positions matching TRBD2. This receptor was obtained from a woman aged 40 to 50 in good health. Some clones in this sample may be carry-over from other donors' samples. The sequencing sample was made of PBMCs. The DNA for the CDR3 is TGTGCCAGCTCACCCGGGACTAGCGGGAGAAGCGAGCAGTACTTC. Residues: CASSPGTSGRSEQYF.